Listed below are T cell receptor beta chains from one sample, sequenced in a study of control samples from healthy donors and cancer patients. Profiling relied on immunoSEQ multiplex PCR, and the TCRdb table lists in-frame clones only, not all of them. The table records about 48,000 clones, over 90% of them present only once. Sequenced: PBMCs. The source of these receptors is a woman between 45 and 65 years old with head and neck cancer. Both conserved end residues are part of each CDR3. The order of the fields is J gene, V gene, D gene, clone size, CDR3 protein, CDR3 DNA. D genes are given only for firm matches. Clone sizes are given selectively: once, few, many, or a class where the clone is expanded.

J gene: TRBJ1-1
V gene: TRBV2
D gene: .
clone size: .
CDR3 protein: CASEREANTEAFF
CDR3 DNA: TGTGCCAGCGAGAGGGAGGCAAACACTGAAGCTTTCTTT

J gene: TRBJ1-4
V gene: TRBV4-3
D gene: TRBD1
clone size: .
CDR3 protein: CASSQGQGLTNEKLFF
CDR3 DNA: TGCGCCAGCAGCCAAGGACAGGGGTTGACTAATGAAAAACTGTTTTTT

J gene: TRBJ2-6
V gene: TRBV5-1
D gene: .
clone size: .
CDR3 protein: CASSLAAGPGANVLTF
CDR3 DNA: TGCGCCAGCAGCTTGGCCGCGGGACCTGGGGCCAACGTCCTGACTTTC

J gene: TRBJ1-6
V gene: TRBV9
D gene: .
clone size: .
CDR3 protein: CASSVLPSSRDSPLHF
CDR3 DNA: TGTGCCAGCAGCGTCCTACCTTCTTCCAGGGATTCACCCCTCCACTTT

J gene: TRBJ1-5
V gene: TRBV28
D gene: .
clone size: .
CDR3 protein: CASSPLLGYSNQPQHF
CDR3 DNA: TGTGCCAGCAGTCCCCTTCTGGGATATAGCAATCAGCCCCAGCATTTT

J gene: TRBJ1-2
V gene: TRBV16
D gene: .
clone size: .
CDR3 protein: CASSFGQSGYTF
CDR3 DNA: TGTGCCAGCAGCTTCGGACAGTCTGGCTACACCTTC

J gene: TRBJ1-6
V gene: TRBV4-2
D gene: TRBD1
clone size: few
CDR3 protein: CASSQDPGQGNSPLHF
CDR3 DNA: TGTGCCAGCAGCCAGGATCCGGGACAGGGAAATTCACCCCTCCACTTT

J gene: TRBJ1-2
V gene: TRBV6-1
D gene: .
clone size: .
CDR3 protein: CASSDRDIPKGYTF
CDR3 DNA: TGTGCCAGCAGTGATAGGGACATCCCGAAGGGCTACACCTTC

J gene: TRBJ1-4
V gene: TRBV2
D gene: .
clone size: .
CDR3 protein: CASRERDEKLFF
CDR3 DNA: TGTGCCAGCAGGGAAAGGGACGAAAAACTGTTTTTT

J gene: TRBJ2-7
V gene: TRBV28
D gene: TRBD1
clone size: .
CDR3 protein: CASSSAGTGDLEQYF
CDR3 DNA: TGTGCCAGCAGTTCCGCCGGGACAGGGGATCTCGAGCAGTACTTC

J gene: TRBJ1-1
V gene: TRBV4-1
D gene: .
clone size: .
CDR3 protein: CASSQEEGLNTEAFF
CDR3 DNA: TGCGCCAGCAGCCAAGAAGAAGGTTTGAACACTGAAGCTTTCTTT

J gene: TRBJ1-5
V gene: TRBV27
D gene: TRBD1
clone size: .
CDR3 protein: CASSPLDRGNQPQHF
CDR3 DNA: TGTGCCAGCAGTCCCCTGGACAGGGGGAACCAGCCCCAGCATTTT

J gene: TRBJ1-5
V gene: TRBV28
D gene: TRBD1
clone size: .
CDR3 protein: CASSTHRGSNQPQHF
CDR3 DNA: TGTGCCAGCAGTACACACAGGGGAAGCAATCAGCCCCAGCATTTT

J gene: TRBJ1-3
V gene: TRBV29-1
D gene: TRBD1
clone size: .
CDR3 protein: CSVEGLFGGQGKNTIYF
CDR3 DNA: TGCAGCGTTGAAGGTTTATTTGGGGGACAGGGGAAAAACACCATATATTTT

J gene: TRBJ1-5
V gene: TRBV7-9
D gene: .
clone size: .
CDR3 protein: CASSLVGTNQPQHF
CDR3 DNA: TGTGCCAGCAGCTTAGTAGGGACAAACCAGCCCCAGCATTTT

J gene: TRBJ1-4
V gene: TRBV9
D gene: .
clone size: .
CDR3 protein: CASSVGGSTNEKLFF
CDR3 DNA: TGTGCCAGCAGCGTAGGGGGGTCAACTAATGAAAAACTGTTTTTT

J gene: TRBJ2-2
V gene: TRBV5-1
D gene: .
clone size: .
CDR3 protein: CASSLGGNTGELFF
CDR3 DNA: TGCGCCAGCAGCTTGGGGGGGAACACCGGGGAGCTGTTTTTT

J gene: TRBJ2-5
V gene: TRBV7-9
D gene: .
clone size: .
CDR3 protein: CASSYTAQETQYF
CDR3 DNA: TGTGCCAGCAGCTATACGGCGCAAGAGACCCAGTACTTC

J gene: TRBJ2-5
V gene: TRBV3-1/TRBV3-2
D gene: TRBD1
clone size: .
CDR3 protein: CASSPGQGSQYF
CDR3 DNA: TGTGCCAGCAGTCCGGGACAGGGCTCCCAGTACTTC

J gene: TRBJ1-6
V gene: TRBV28
D gene: TRBD1
clone size: few
CDR3 protein: CASSRQTGGNSPLHF
CDR3 DNA: TGTGCCAGCAGTAGGCAGACAGGGGGGAATTCACCCCTCCACTTT

J gene: TRBJ2-1
V gene: TRBV2
D gene: .
clone size: .
CDR3 protein: CASSERRTYNEQFF
CDR3 DNA: TGTGCCAGCAGTGAAAGGCGTACCTACAATGAGCAGTTCTTC

J gene: TRBJ2-7
V gene: TRBV6-5
D gene: .
clone size: .
CDR3 protein: CATNYQGDEQYF
CDR3 DNA: TGTGCCACTAACTACCAGGGCGACGAGCAGTACTTC

J gene: TRBJ2-7
V gene: TRBV2
D gene: .
clone size: .
CDR3 protein: CASNRESYEQYF
CDR3 DNA: TGTGCCAGCAACCGGGAATCCTACGAGCAGTACTTC

J gene: TRBJ2-3
V gene: TRBV4-1
D gene: TRBD1
clone size: .
CDR3 protein: CASSRQTGGSTDTQYF
CDR3 DNA: TGCGCCAGCAGCCGGCAAACAGGGGGTAGCACAGATACGCAGTATTTT

J gene: TRBJ1-2
V gene: TRBV7-9
D gene: .
clone size: .
CDR3 protein: CATPPRGGPNYGYTF
CDR3 DNA: TGTGCCACTCCCCCCCGAGGGGGTCCTAACTATGGCTACACCTTC

J gene: TRBJ1-2
V gene: TRBV27
D gene: .
clone size: .
CDR3 protein: CASSLNPHPAVNYGYTF
CDR3 DNA: TGTGCCAGCAGTTTAAACCCCCACCCGGCAGTAAACTATGGCTACACCTTC

J gene: TRBJ2-7
V gene: TRBV5-1
D gene: TRBD1
clone size: .
CDR3 protein: CASSLGRGQDRVYEQYF
CDR3 DNA: TGCGCCAGCAGCTTGGGCAGAGGACAAGACAGGGTCTACGAGCAGTACTTC

J gene: TRBJ2-7
V gene: TRBV7-2
D gene: .
clone size: .
CDR3 protein: CASTGAGYEQYF
CDR3 DNA: TGTGCCAGCACTGGAGCGGGTTACGAGCAGTACTTC

J gene: TRBJ2-2
V gene: TRBV5-1
D gene: .
clone size: .
CDR3 protein: CASSLAIANTGELFF
CDR3 DNA: TGCGCCAGCAGCTTGGCCATAGCGAACACCGGGGAGCTGTTTTTT

J gene: TRBJ1-2
V gene: TRBV2
D gene: .
clone size: few
CDR3 protein: CASSENYGYTF
CDR3 DNA: TGTGCCAGCAGTGAAAACTATGGCTACACCTTC

J gene: TRBJ2-1
V gene: TRBV7-3
D gene: .
clone size: once
CDR3 protein: CASSLNWATEQFF
CDR3 DNA: TGTGCCAGCAGCTTAAATTGGGCCACAGAGCAGTTCTTC

J gene: TRBJ2-5
V gene: TRBV5-1
D gene: TRBD1
clone size: .
CDR3 protein: CASSIGTVPQETQYF
CDR3 DNA: TGCGCCAGCAGCATCGGGACAGTGCCCCAAGAGACCCAGTACTTC

J gene: TRBJ1-2
V gene: TRBV11-2
D gene: .
clone size: .
CDR3 protein: CASSPGKDYGYTF
CDR3 DNA: TGTGCCAGCAGCCCGGGGAAGGACTATGGCTACACCTTC

J gene: TRBJ1-2
V gene: TRBV30
D gene: TRBD1
clone size: .
CDR3 protein: CAWSLYNNRGRVGYTF
CDR3 DNA: TGTGCCTGGTCTCTATACAATAACAGGGGGCGGGTTGGCTACACCTTC

J gene: TRBJ2-1
V gene: TRBV11-2
D gene: .
clone size: .
CDR3 protein: CASSLDFNEQFF
CDR3 DNA: TGTGCCAGCAGCTTAGATTTCAATGAGCAGTTCTTC

J gene: TRBJ1-2
V gene: TRBV30
D gene: .
clone size: .
CDR3 protein: CAWSVRRAVGYTF
CDR3 DNA: TGTGCCTGGAGTGTACGCAGGGCAGTCGGCTACACCTTC

J gene: TRBJ1-1
V gene: TRBV11-2
D gene: .
clone size: .
CDR3 protein: CASSPREIPMNTEAFF
CDR3 DNA: TGTGCCAGCAGCCCCCGGGAAATACCGATGAACACTGAAGCTTTCTTT

J gene: TRBJ2-1
V gene: TRBV29-1
D gene: .
clone size: .
CDR3 protein: CSVGEISYNEQFF
CDR3 DNA: TGCAGCGTTGGGGAGATATCCTACAATGAGCAGTTCTTC

J gene: TRBJ2-7
V gene: TRBV28
D gene: TRBD2
clone size: once
CDR3 protein: CASSSGTSYEQYF
CDR3 DNA: TGTGCCAGCAGTTCCGGGACTAGCTACGAGCAGTACTTC

J gene: TRBJ2-3
V gene: TRBV25-1
D gene: .
clone size: few
CDR3 protein: CASSDYREGDTQYF
CDR3 DNA: TGTGCCAGCAGTGACTACAGGGAAGGAGATACGCAGTATTTT

J gene: TRBJ2-7
V gene: TRBV3-1/TRBV3-2
D gene: TRBD2
clone size: .
CDR3 protein: CASSQGLAGEGYEQYF
CDR3 DNA: TGTGCCAGCAGCCAAGGACTAGCGGGAGAGGGGTACGAGCAGTACTTC